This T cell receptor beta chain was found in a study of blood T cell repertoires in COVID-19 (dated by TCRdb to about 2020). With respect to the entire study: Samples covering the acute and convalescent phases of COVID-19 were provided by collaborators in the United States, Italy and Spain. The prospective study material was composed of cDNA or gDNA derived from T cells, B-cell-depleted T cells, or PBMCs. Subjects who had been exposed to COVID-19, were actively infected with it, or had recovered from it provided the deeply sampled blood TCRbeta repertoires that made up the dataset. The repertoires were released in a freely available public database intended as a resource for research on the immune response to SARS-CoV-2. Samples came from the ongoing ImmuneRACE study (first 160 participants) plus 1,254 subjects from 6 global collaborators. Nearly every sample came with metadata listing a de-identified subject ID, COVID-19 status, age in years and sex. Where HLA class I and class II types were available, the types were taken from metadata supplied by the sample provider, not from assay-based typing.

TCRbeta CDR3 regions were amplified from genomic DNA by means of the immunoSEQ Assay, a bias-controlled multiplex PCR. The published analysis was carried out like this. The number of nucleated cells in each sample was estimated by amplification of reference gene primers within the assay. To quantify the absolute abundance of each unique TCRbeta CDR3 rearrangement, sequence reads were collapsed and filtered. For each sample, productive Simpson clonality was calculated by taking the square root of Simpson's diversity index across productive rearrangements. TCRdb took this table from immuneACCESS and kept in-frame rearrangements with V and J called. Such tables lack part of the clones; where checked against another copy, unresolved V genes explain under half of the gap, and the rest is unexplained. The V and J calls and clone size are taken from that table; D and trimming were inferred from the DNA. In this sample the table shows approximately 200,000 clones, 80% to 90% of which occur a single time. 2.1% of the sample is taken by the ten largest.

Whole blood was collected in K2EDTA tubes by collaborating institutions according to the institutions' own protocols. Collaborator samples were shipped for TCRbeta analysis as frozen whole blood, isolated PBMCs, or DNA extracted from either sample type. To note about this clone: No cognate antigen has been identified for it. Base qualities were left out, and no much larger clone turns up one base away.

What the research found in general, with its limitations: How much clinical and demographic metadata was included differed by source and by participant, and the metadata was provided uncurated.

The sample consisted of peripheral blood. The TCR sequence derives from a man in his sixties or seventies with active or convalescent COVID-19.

The sequenced DNA is TGTGCCAGCATTCGGGACAGGCTGAACACTGAAGCTTTCTTT. This translates into CASIRDRLNTEAFF. Recombination joined TRBV28 with TRBJ1-1; 8 central bases correspond to TRBD1. The CDR3 runs 14 amino acids, cysteine and phenylalanine included. The sequence is cut down to CDR3 DNA, 42 bases in frame from base 1. V is trimmed back by 7 bases and J by 0 bases, and the junction contains 4 bases that no gene match accounts for. CDR1 and CDR2 are read off the germline V gene as MDHEN and SYDVKM.